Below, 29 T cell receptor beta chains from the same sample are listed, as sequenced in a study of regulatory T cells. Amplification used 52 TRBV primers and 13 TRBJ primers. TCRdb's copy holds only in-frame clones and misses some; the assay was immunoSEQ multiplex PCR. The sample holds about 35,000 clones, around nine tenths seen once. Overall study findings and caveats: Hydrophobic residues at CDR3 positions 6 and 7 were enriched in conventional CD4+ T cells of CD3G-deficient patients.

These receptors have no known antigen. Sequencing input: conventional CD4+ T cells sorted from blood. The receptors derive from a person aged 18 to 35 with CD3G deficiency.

The CDR3 DNA follows: TGTGCCAGTAAGAGACAGGGAGAGGCCGGGGAGCTGTTTTTT. Translation gives CASKRQGEAGELFF. This chain joins TRBV19 and TRBJ2-2, with 7 bases identical to TRBD1. Germline CDR1 is LNHDA and CDR2 is SQIVND (reference sequence). Losses at the gene ends were 7 bases for V and 6 bases for J; bases not matched to a gene: 8. This CDR3 is built from 14 residues. Supplemented by reference TRBV19 and TRBJ2-2, the full variable domain reads DGGITQSPKYLFRKEGQNVTLSCEQNLNHDAMYWYRQDPGQGLRLIYYSQIVNDFQKGDIAEGYSVSREKKESFPLTVTSAQKNPTAFYLCASKRQGEAGELFFGEGSRLTVL.

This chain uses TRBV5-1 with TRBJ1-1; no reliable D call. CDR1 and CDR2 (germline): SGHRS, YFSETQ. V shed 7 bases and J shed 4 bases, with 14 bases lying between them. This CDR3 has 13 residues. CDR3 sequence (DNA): TGCGCCAGCCGGGCGGCGGGAGGCACTGAAGCTTTCTTT. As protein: CASRAAGGTEAFF.

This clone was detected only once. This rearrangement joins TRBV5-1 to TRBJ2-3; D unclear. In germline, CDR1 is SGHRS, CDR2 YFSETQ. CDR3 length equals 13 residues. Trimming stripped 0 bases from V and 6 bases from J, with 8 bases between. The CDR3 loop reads CASSLGLQDTQYF. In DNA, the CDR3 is TGCGCCAGCAGCTTGGGGTTACAGGATACGCAGTATTTT.

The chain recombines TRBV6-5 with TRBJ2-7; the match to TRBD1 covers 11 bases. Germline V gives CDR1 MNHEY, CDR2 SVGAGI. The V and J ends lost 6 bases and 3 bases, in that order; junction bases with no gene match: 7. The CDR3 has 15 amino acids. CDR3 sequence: CASSRGTGGIYEQYF. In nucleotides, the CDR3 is TGTGCCAGCAGCCGCGGGACAGGGGGTATCTACGAGCAGTACTTC.

CDR3 loop: CASSPRTGLRNEQFF. CDR3 coding DNA: TGTGCCAGCTCACCTAGGACAGGGTTGCGCAATGAGCAGTTCTTC. The V and J genes are TRBV18 and TRBJ2-1; 8 bases match TRBD1. The CDR3 covers 15 residues. Germline V CDR1 and CDR2: KGHSH, LQKENI. The trim removed 3 bases at V and 6 bases at J, leaving 7 bases unmatched.

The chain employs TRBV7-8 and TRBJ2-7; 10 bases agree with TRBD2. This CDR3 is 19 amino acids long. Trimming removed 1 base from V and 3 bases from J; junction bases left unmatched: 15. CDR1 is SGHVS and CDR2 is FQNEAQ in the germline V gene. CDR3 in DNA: TGTGCCAGCAGCTTAGTTCCGGGACCTTCGACTAGCGGGTTCTACGAGCAGTACTTC. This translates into CASSLVPGPSTSGFYEQYF.

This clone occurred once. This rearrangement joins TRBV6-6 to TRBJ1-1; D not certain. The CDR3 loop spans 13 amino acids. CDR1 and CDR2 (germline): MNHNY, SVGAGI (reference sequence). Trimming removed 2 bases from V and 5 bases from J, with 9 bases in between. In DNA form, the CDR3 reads TGTGCCAGCAGTTACGGGAGTGGAACTGAAGCTTTCTTT. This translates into CASSYGSGTEAFF.

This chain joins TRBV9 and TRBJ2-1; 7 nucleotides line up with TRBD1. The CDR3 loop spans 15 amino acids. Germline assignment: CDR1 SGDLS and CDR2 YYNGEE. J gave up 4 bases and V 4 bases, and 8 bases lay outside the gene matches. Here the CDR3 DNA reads TGTGCCAGCAGCCCCAGAGGGGACAGATACAATGAGCAGTTCTTC. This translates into CASSPRGDRYNEQFF.

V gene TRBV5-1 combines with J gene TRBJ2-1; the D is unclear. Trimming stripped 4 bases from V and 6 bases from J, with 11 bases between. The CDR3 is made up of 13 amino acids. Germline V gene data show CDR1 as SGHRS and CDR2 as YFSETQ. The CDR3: CASSPLKGNEQFF. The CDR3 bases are TGCGCCAGCAGCCCCCTTAAGGGCAATGAGCAGTTCTTC. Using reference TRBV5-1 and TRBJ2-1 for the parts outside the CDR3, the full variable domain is KAGVTQTPRYLIKTRGQQVTLSCSPISGHRSVSWYQQTPGQGLQFLFEYFSETQRNKGNFPGRFSGRQFSNSRSEMNVSTLELGDSALYLCASSPLKGNEQFFGPGTRLTVL.

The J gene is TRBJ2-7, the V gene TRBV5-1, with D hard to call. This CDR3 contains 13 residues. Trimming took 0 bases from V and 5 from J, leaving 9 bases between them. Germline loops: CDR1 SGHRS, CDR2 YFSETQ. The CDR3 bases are TGCGCCAGCAGCTTGGAAGGGTTCGACGAGCAGTACTTC. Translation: CASSLEGFDEQYF.

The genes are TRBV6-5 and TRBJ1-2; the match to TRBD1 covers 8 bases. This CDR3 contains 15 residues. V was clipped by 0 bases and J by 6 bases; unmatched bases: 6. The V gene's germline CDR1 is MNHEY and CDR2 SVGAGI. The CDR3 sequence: CASSYSYRGEDGYTF. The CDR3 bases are TGTGCCAGCAGTTACTCCTACAGGGGGGAAGATGGCTACACCTTC.

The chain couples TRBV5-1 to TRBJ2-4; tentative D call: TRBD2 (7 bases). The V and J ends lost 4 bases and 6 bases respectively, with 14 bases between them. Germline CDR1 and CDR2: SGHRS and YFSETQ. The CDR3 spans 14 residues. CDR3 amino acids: CASSLGGPGNIQYF. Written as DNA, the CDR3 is TGCGCCAGCAGCCTGGGGGGGCCCGGAAACATTCAGTACTTC. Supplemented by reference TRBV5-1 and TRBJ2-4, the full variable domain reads KAGVTQTPRYLIKTRGQQVTLSCSPISGHRSVSWYQQTPGQGLQFLFEYFSETQRNKGNFPGRFSGRQFSNSRSEMNVSTLELGDSALYLCASSLGGPGNIQYFGAGTRLSVL.

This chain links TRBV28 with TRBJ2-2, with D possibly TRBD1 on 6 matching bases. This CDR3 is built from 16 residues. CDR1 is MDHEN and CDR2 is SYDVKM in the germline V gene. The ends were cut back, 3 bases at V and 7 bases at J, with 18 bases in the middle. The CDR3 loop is CASSLDSPGRNGELFF. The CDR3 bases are TGTGCCAGCAGTTTGGACAGTCCCGGACGGAACGGGGAGCTGTTTTTT.

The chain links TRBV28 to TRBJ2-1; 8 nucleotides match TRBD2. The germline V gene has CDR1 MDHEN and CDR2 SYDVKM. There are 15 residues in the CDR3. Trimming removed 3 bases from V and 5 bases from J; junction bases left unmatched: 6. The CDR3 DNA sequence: TGTGCCAGCAGTTTTAAAAAGCGGGAGCACAATGAGCAGTTCTTC. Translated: CASSFKKREHNEQFF.

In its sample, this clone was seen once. CDR3 DNA: TGTGCCAGCAGTTTATTCACGGGAGGGCCGGGTGAGCAGTTCTTC. It yields the protein CASSLFTGGPGEQFF. The gene calls are TRBV28 and TRBJ2-1; 8 bases map to TRBD2. The CDR3 has 15 residues. J lost 9 bases, V lost 1 base, and 8 bases had no gene match. Germline CDR1 and CDR2: MDHEN and SYDVKM.

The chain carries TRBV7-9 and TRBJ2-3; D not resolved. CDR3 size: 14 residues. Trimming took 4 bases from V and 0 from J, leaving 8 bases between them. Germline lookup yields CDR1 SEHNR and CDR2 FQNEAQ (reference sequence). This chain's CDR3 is CASSSGDSTDTQYF. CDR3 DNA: TGTGCCAGCAGCTCCGGAGATAGCACAGATACGCAGTATTTT.

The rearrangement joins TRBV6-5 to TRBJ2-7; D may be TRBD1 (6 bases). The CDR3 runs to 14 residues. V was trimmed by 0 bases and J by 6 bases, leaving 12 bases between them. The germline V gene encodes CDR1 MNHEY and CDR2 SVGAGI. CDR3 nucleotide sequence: TGTGCCAGCAGTTACTCGAGGGGGTCTGGCGAGCAGTACTTC. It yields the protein CASSYSRGSGEQYF.

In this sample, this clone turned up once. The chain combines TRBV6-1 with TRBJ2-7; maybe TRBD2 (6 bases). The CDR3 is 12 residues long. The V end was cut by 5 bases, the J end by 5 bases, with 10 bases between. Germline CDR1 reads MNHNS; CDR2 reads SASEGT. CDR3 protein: CASSWTGDEQYF. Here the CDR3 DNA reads TGTGCCAGCAGTTGGACGGGGGACGAGCAGTACTTC.

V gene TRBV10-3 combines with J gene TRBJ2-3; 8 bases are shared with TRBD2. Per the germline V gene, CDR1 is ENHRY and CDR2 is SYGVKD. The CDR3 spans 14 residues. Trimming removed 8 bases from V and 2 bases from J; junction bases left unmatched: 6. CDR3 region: CAISTSGPTDTQYF. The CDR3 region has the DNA TGTGCCATCTCTACTAGCGGCCCCACAGATACGCAGTATTTT.

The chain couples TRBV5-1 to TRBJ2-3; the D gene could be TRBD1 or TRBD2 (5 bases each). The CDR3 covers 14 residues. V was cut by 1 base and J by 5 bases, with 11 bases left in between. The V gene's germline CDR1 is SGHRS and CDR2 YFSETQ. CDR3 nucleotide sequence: TGCGCCAGCAGCTTGTTAGGGGCGGGAGATACGCAGTATTTT. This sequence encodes CASSLLGAGDTQYF.

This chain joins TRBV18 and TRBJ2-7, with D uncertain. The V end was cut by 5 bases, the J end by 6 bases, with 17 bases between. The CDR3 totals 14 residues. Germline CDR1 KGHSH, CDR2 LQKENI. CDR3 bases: TGTGCCAGCTCAAGCCCTTTGACCCCGAGCGAGCAGTACTTC. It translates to CASSSPLTPSEQYF. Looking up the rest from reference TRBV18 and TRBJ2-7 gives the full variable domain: NAGVMQNPRHLVRRRGQEARLRCSPMKGHSHVYWYRQLPEEGLKFMVYLQKENIIDESGMPKERFSAEFPKEGPSILRIQQVVRGDSAAYFCASSSPLTPSEQYFGPGTRLTVT.

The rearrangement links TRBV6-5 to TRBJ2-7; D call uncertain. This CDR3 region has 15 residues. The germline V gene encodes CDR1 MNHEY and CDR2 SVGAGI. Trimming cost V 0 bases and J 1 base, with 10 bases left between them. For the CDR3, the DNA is TGTGCCAGCAGTTACTCGAGTGAAGGGTCCTACGAGCAGTACTTC. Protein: CASSYSSEGSYEQYF.

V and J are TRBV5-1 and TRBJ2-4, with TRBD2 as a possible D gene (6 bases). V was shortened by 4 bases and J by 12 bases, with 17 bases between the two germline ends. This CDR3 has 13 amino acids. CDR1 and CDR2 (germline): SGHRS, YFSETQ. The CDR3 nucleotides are TGCGCCAGCAGCCCGGGCCACCGGGAGCGTCAGTACTTC. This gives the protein CASSPGHRERQYF.

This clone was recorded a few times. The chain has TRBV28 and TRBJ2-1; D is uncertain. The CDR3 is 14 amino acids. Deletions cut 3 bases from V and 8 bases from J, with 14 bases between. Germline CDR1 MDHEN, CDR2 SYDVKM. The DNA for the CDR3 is TGTGCCAGCAGTTTGCTGACCCCTTGGGATGAGCAGTTCTTC. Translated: CASSLLTPWDEQFF.

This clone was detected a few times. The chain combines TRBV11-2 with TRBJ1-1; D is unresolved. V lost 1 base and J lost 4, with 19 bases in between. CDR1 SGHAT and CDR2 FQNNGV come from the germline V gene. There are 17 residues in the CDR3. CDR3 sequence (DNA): TGTGCCAGCAGCTTAGGCCAGGCCCCCACTCGCGGCACTGAAGCTTTCTTT. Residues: CASSLGQAPTRGTEAFF.

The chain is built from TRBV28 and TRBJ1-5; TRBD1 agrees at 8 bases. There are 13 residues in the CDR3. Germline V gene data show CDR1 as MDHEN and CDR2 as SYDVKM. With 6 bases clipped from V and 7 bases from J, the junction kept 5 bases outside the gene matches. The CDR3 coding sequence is TGTGCCAGCAGCCCAGGGGGCCGACAGCCCCAGCATTTT. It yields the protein CASSPGGRQPQHF. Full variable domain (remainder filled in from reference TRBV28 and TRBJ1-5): DVKVTQSSRYLVKRTGEKVFLECVQDMDHENMFWYRQDPGLGLRLIYFSYDVKMKEKGDIPEGYSVSREKKERFSLILESASTNQTSMYLCASSPGGRQPQHFGDGTRLSIL.

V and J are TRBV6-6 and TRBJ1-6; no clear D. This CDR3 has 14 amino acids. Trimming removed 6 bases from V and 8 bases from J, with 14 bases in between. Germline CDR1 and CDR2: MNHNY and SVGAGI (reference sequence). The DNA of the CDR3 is TGTGCCAGCAGCGACCCCGGTCGGGATTCACCCCTCCACTTT. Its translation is CASSDPGRDSPLHF.

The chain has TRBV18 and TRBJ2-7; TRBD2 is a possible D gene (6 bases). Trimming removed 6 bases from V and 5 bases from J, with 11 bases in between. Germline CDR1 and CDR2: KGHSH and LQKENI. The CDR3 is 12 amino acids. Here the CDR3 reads CASSRGRDEQYF. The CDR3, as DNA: TGTGCCAGCTCGCGGGGTCGAGACGAGCAGTACTTC.

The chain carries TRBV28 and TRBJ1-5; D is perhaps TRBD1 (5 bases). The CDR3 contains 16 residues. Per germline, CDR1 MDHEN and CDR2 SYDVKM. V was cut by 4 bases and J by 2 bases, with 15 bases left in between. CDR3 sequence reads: CASSSGSLGGNQPQHF. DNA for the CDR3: TGTGCCAGCAGTTCGGGGAGCCTAGGGGGCAATCAGCCCCAGCATTTT.